The source of this TCR beta chain is a study of blood T cell repertoires in COVID-19. Overall study context: COVID-19 samples collected from the United States, Italy and Spain covered acute and convalescent phases. PBMCs, B-cell-depleted T cells, or T cells provided the cDNA or gDNA that made up the material.

The germline V gene has CDR1 MRHNA and CDR2 SNTAGT. The CDR3 extends over 15 amino acids. The V end was cut by 2 bases, the J end by 3 bases, with 10 bases between. This clone turned up a few times. Original processing notes: Reference gene primer amplification gave estimated nucleated cell counts. The assay was immunoSEQ multiplex PCR, and TCRdb's table has in-frame clones only and misses some. The V and J calls and clone size were taken over from that table, and D and trimming were inferred from the DNA. The sample lists some 190,000 clones, 70% to 90% occurring once. What was sequenced was peripheral blood. This TCR came from a man aged 25 to 40 with acute or convalescent COVID-19. The chain has TRBV6-4 and TRBJ2-2; perhaps TRBD1 as D (6 bases). CDR3 sequence: CASSDGAGDTGELFF. The CDR3 DNA follows: TGTGCCAGCAGTGACGGAGCAGGGGACACCGGGGAGCTGTTTTTT.